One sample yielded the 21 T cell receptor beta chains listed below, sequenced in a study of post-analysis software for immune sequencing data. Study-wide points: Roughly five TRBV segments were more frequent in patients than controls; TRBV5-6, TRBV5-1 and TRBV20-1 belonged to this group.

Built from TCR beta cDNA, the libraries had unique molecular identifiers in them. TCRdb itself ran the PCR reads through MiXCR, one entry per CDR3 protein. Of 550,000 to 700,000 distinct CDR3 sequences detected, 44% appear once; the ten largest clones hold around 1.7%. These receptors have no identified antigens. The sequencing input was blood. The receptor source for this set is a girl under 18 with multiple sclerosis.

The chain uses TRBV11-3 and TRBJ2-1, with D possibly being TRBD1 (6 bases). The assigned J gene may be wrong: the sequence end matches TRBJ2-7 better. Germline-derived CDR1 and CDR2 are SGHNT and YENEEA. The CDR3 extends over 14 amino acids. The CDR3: CASSSQGWFYEQYF. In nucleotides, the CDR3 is TGTGCCAGCAGTTCCCAGGGGTGGTTTTACGAGCAGTACTTC.

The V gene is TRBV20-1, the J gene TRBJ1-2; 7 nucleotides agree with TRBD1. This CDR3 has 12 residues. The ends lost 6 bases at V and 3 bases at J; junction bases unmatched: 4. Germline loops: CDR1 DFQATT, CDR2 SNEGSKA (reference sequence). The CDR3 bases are TGCAGTGCCAATACAGGGGACTATGGCTACACCTTC. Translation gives CSANTGDYGYTF.

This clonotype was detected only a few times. Here the CDR3 reads CASSDGPPGSSYNSPLHF. The CDR3 bases are TGTGCCAGCAGCGACGGCCCCCCAGGGAGCTCCTATAATTCACCCCTCCACTTT. This chain joins TRBV6-1 and TRBJ1-6; D may be TRBD1 (5 bases). From germline, CDR1 is MNHNS and CDR2 SASEGT. The CDR3 runs to 18 residues. V was cut by 6 bases and J by 0 bases, with 18 bases left in between.

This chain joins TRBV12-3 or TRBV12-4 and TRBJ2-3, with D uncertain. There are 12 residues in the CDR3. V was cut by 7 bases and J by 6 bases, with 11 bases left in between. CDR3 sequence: CASTSRLDTQYF. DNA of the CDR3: TGTGCCAGCACCTCCCGGTTGGATACGCAGTATTTT.

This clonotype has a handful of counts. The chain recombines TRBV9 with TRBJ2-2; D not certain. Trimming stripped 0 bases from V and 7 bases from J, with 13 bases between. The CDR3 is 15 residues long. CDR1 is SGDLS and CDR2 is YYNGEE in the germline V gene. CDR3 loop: CASSVALQSGGELFF. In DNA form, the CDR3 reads TGTGCCAGCAGCGTAGCTCTACAGTCGGGCGGGGAGCTGTTTTTT.

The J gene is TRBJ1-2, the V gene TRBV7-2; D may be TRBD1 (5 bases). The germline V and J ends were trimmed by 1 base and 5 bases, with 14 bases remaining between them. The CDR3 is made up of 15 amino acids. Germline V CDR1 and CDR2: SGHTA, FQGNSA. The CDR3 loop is CASSLGRGLNYGYTF. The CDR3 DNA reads TGTGCCAGCAGCTTAGGGAGGGGCCTTAATTATGGCTACACCTTC.

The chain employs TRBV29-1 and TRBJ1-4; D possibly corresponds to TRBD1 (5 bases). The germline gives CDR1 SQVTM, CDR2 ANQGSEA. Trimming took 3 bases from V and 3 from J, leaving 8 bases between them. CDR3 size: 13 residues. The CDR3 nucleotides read TGCAGCGTTGACCCGGGGGCTAATGAAAAACTGTTTTTT. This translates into CSVDPGANEKLFF.

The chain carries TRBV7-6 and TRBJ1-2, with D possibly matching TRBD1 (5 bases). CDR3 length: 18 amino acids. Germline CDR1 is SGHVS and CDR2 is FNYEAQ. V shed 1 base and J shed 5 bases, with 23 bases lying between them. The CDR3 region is CASSLVGTPGLGQYGYTF. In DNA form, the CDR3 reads TGTGCCAGCAGCTTAGTTGGGACCCCAGGGTTGGGGCAGTATGGCTACACCTTC.

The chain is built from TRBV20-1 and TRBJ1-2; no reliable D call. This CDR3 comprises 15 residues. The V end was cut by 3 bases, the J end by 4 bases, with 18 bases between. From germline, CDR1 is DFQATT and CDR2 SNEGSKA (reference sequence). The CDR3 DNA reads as TGCAGTGCTAGGACCTCCACTGGTGGTGTCTATGGCTACACCTTC. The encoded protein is CSARTSTGGVYGYTF.

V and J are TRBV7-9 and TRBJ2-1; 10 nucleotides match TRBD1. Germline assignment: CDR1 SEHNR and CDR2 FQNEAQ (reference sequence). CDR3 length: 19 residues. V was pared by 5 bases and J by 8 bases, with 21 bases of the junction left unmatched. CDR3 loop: CASSPGTGAPTDGLHEQFF. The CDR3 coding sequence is TGTGCCAGCAGCCCCGGGACAGGGGCCCCCACAGACGGGCTACATGAGCAGTTCTTC. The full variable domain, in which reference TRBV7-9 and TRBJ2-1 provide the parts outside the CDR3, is DTGVSQNPRHKITKRGQNVTFRCDPISEHNRLYWYRQTLGQGPEFLTYFQNEAQLEKSRLLSDRFSAERPKGSFSTLEIQRTEQGDSAMYLCASSPGTGAPTDGLHEQFFGPGTRLTVL.

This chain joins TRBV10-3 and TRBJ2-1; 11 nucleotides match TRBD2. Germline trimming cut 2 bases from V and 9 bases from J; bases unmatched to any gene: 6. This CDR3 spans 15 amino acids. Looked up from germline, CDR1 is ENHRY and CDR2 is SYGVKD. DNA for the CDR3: TGTGCCATCAGTGAGGACCTAGCGGGAGGCACTGAGCAGTTCTTC. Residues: CAISEDLAGGTEQFF.

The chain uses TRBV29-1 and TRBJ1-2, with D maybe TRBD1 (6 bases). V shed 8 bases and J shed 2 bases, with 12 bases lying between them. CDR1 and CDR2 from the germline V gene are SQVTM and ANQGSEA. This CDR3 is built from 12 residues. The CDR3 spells CSSMTGNYGYTF. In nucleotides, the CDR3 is TGCAGCTCTATGACAGGCAACTATGGCTACACCTTC.

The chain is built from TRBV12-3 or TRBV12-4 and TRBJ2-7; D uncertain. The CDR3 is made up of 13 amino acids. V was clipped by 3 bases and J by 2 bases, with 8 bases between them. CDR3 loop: CASSLSSTYEQYF. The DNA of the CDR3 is TGTGCCAGCAGTTTGAGTAGCACCTACGAGCAGTACTTC.

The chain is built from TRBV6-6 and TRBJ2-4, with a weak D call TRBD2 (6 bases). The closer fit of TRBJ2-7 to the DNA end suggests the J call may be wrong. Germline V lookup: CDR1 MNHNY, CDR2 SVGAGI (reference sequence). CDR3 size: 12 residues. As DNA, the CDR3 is TGTGCCAGCAGTTACGTGCGGGGCGAGCAGTACTTC. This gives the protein CASSYVRGEQYF.

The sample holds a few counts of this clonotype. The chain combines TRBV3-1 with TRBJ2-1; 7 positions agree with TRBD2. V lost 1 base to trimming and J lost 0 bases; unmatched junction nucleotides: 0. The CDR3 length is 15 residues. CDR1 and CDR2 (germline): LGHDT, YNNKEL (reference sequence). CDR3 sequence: CASSQGGGSYNEQFF. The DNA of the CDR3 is TGTGCCAGCAGCCAAGGGGGGGGCTCCTACAATGAGCAGTTCTTC.

CDR3 bases: TGTGCCATCAAGTTGCGGCAGCCACCCCCGAACACTGAAGCTTTCTTT. As protein: CAIKLRQPPPNTEAFF. The V gene is TRBV10-3, the J gene TRBJ1-1; D not certain. The V gene lost 7 bases and the J gene lost 1 base, with 19 bases spanning the gap. Germline CDR1 is ENHRY and CDR2 is SYGVKD. CDR3 length: 16 residues.

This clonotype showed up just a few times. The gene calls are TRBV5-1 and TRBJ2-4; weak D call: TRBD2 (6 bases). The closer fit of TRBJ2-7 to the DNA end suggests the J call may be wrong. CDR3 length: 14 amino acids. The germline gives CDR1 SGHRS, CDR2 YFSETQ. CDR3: CASSQEGEAYEQYF. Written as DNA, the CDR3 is TGCGCCAGCAGTCAAGAAGGGGAGGCCTACGAGCAGTACTTC.

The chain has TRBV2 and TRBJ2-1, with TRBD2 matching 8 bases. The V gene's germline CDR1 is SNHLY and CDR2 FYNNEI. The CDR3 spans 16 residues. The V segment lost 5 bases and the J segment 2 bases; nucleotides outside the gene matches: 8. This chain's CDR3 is CASSIIAGWTYNEQFF. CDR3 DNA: TGTGCCAGCAGTATTATAGCGGGATGGACCTACAATGAGCAGTTCTTC.

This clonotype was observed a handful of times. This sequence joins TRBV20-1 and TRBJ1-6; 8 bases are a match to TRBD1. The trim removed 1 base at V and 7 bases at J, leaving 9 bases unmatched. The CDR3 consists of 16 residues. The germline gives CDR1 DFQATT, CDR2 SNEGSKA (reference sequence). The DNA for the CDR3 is TGCAGTGCTAGAGTTCTGGGACAGGCCCAGAATTCACCCCTCCACTTT. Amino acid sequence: CSARVLGQAQNSPLHF.

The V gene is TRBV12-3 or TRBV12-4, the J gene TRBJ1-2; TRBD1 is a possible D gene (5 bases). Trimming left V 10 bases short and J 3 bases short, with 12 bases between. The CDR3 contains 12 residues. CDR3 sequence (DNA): TGTGCCACGTTGACAGCGTACTATGGCTACACCTTC. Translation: CATLTAYYGYTF.

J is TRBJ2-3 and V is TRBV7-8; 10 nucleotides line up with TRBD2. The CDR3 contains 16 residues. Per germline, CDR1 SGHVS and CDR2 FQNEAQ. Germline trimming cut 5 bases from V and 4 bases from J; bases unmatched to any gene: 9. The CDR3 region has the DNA TGTGCCAGCAGCCTCCCTAGCGGGGGTACTTCAGATACGCAGTATTTT. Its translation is CASSLPSGGTSDTQYF.